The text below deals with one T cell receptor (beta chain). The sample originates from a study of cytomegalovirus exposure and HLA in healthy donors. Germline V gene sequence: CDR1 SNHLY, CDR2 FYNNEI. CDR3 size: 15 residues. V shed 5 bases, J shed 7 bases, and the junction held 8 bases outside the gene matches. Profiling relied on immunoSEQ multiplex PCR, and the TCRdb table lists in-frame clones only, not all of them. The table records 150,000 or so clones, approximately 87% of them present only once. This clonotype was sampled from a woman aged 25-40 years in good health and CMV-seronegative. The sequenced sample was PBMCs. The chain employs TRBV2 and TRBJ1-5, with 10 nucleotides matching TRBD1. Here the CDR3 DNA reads TGTGCCAGCAGTCCAGGGACAGGGGTTCGCCAGCCCCAGCATTTT. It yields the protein CASSPGTGVRQPQHF.